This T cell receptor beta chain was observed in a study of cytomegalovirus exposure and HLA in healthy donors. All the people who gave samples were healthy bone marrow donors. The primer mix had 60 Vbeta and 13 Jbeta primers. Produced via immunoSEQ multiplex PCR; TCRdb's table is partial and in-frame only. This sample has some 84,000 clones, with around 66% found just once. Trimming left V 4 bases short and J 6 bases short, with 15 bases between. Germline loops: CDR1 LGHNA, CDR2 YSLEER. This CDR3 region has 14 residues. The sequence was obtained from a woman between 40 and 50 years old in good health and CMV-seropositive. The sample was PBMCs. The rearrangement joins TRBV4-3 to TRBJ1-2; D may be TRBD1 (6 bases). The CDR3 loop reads CASSPRGFSDGYTF. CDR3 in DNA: TGCGCCAGCAGCCCCAGGGGTTTTAGCGATGGCTACACCTTC.